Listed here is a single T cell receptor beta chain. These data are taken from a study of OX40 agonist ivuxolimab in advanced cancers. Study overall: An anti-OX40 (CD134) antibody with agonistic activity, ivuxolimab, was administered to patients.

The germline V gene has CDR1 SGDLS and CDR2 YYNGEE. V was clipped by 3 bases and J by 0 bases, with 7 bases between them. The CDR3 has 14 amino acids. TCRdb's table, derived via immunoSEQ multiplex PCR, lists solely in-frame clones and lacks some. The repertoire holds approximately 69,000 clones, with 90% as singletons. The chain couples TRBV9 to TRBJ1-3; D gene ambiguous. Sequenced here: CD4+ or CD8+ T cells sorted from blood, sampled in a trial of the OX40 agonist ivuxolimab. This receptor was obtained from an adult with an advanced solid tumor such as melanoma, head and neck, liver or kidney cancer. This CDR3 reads CASSALSSGNTIYF. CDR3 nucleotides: TGTGCCAGCAGCGCTCTGAGCTCTGGAAACACCATATATTTT.